This TCR beta chain was identified in a study of blood T cell repertoires in COVID-19. From germline, CDR1 is MGHRA and CDR2 YSYEKL. J lost 3 bases, V lost 4 bases, and 6 bases had no gene match. The CDR3 loop spans 14 amino acids. Original processing notes: Estimation of nucleated cell counts relied on the amplification of reference gene primers. Some clones are missing from TCRdb's copy, which holds only in-frame ones; the method was immunoSEQ multiplex PCR. V and J calls and clone size come straight from that table; D and trimming were deduced from the DNA. Of around 46,000 clones in the sample, about nine tenths were seen once.

The sequenced sample consisted of peripheral blood. The sequence derives from an elderly woman with COVID-19, enrolled during active disease. V is TRBV4-1 and J is TRBJ2-7, with 7 positions matching TRBD2. CDR3 DNA sequence: TGCGCCAGCAGCCCCATTCCGGGGGGCTACGAGCAGTACTTC. It yields the protein CASSPIPGGYEQYF.